The 14 T cell receptor beta chains below all came from one sample that was sequenced in a study of identical twins. TCRdb re-called the 5' RACE reads with MiXCR, one entry per CDR3 protein. The sample consists of some 560,000 distinct CDR3 sequences, 7.5% to 10% of them appearing once. The same sample was also used in a study of yellow fever vaccine responses in identical twins.

The sequenced sample consisted of PBMCs. The origin of the receptors is a woman aged 18-29 years in good health.

The table lists this clonotype with a few counts. V gene TRBV6-5 combines with J gene TRBJ2-7; D gene uncertain. In germline, CDR1 is MNHEY, CDR2 SVGAGI. This CDR3 contains 15 residues. The ends were cut back, 2 bases at V and 3 bases at J, with 14 bases in the middle. The CDR3 region has the DNA TGTGCCAGCAGTTACCGGAGCTGGCCTGGCTACGAGCAGTACTTC. Amino acid sequence: CASSYRSWPGYEQYF.

V is TRBV7-8 and J is TRBJ2-5; 7 bases are a match to TRBD2. Germline loops: CDR1 SGHVS, CDR2 FQNEAQ. The ends lost 1 base at V and 4 bases at J; junction bases unmatched: 15. The CDR3 runs to 18 residues. CDR3 DNA: TGTGCCAGCAGCTTAGGGTCAATCGGCGGGGGACTCGGAGAGACCCAGTACTTC. This encodes CASSLGSIGGGLGETQYF.

V gene TRBV11-2 combines with J gene TRBJ2-2; TRBD2 agrees at 14 bases. CDR1 SGHAT and CDR2 FQNNGV come from the germline V gene. The J segment lost 1 base and the V segment lost 3 bases, leaving 10 bases of the junction unmatched. The CDR3 has 20 residues. The CDR3 protein is CASSFGRTSGRRRNTGELFF. The CDR3 coding sequence is TGTGCCAGCAGCTTCGGGAGGACTAGCGGGAGGAGGAGGAACACCGGGGAGCTGTTTTTT.

The chain is built from TRBV2 and TRBJ1-5; 9 bases are shared with TRBD1. The CDR3 runs to 15 residues. From germline, CDR1 is SNHLY and CDR2 FYNNEI. V shed 3 bases and J 11 bases; nucleotides not matched to a gene: 11. The DNA of the CDR3 is TGTGCCAGCAGTGAGATGGGGACAGGGAACATCGCCCAGCATTTT. Amino acid sequence: CASSEMGTGNIAQHF.

This clonotype was picked up many times. The chain links TRBV6-1 to TRBJ1-5, with TRBD1 matching over 7 bases. Germline V CDR1 and CDR2: MNHNS, SASEGT. CDR3 length: 15 amino acids. With V trimmed by 3 bases and J by 3 bases, 5 bases remained unmatched. For the CDR3, the DNA is TGTGCCAGCAGTGAGAACAGGGGAGACAATCAGCCCCAGCATTTT. Its protein product is CASSENRGDNQPQHF.

Many counts were recorded for this clonotype. J is TRBJ2-5 and V is TRBV20-1, with 9 nucleotides matching TRBD2. This CDR3 has 15 residues. V lost 4 bases, J lost 1 base, and 7 bases stayed unmatched. CDR1 and CDR2 from the germline V gene are DFQATT and SNEGSKA (reference sequence). The chain's CDR3 is CSAKDLAGSQETQYF. In nucleotides, the CDR3 is TGCAGTGCTAAGGATCTAGCGGGAAGCCAAGAGACCCAGTACTTC.

The chain carries TRBV7-6 and TRBJ2-5; 10 bases align to TRBD1. There are 15 residues in the CDR3. Looked up from germline, CDR1 is SGHVS and CDR2 is FNYEAQ. V trimming: 3 bases; J trimming: 3 bases; junction bases outside the gene matches: 4. Here the CDR3 reads CASSFGGTGEETQYF. CDR3 nucleotides: TGTGCCAGCAGCTTCGGGGGGACAGGGGAAGAGACCCAGTACTTC.

CDR3 residues: CASSLGLAGGPTQETQYF. DNA of the CDR3: TGCGCCAGCAGCTTGGGGCTAGCGGGGGGACCGACTCAAGAGACCCAGTACTTC. The chain employs TRBV5-1 and TRBJ2-5, with 11 bases fitting TRBD2. Germline-derived CDR1 and CDR2 are SGHRS and YFSETQ. The CDR3 covers 18 residues. With V trimmed by 0 bases and J by 2 bases, 9 bases remained unmatched.

This sequence joins TRBV20-1 and TRBJ2-1, with D perhaps assigned TRBD1 or TRBD2 (6 bases each). The CDR3 runs 13 residues. From germline, CDR1 is DFQATT and CDR2 SNEGSKA (reference sequence). Trimming pared 6 bases from V and 5 bases from J, leaving 14 bases between. The CDR3 DNA is TGCAGTGCCACCGGGGGCAGTAACAATGAGCAGTTCTTC. Its protein product is CSATGGSNNEQFF.

This clonotype was observed many times. This chain joins TRBV11-2 and TRBJ1-1; D is perhaps TRBD1 (6 bases). Germline V CDR1 and CDR2: SGHAT, FQNNGV. The V and J ends lost 2 bases and 1 base respectively, with 11 bases between them. The CDR3 contains 15 residues. The CDR3 reads CASSLYQGKNTEAFF. The CDR3 nucleotides are TGTGCCAGCAGCTTATATCAGGGGAAGAACACTGAAGCTTTCTTT.

V usage is TRBV7-2 and J usage is TRBJ2-7; tentatively, D is TRBD1 (5 bases). Germline CDR1 SGHTA, CDR2 FQGNSA. The CDR3 extends over 15 amino acids. V lost 4 bases to trimming and J lost 0 bases, with 13 bases between them. The CDR3 is CASSSGYVRSYEQYF. Here the CDR3 DNA reads TGTGCCAGCAGCTCAGGGTACGTTCGCTCCTACGAGCAGTACTTC.

In its sample, this clonotype was seen many times. The rearrangement uses TRBV4-2 and TRBJ1-1, with D unclear. Trimming shortened V by 0 bases and J by 7 bases, and 9 bases separated the two germline ends. Germline V lookup: CDR1 LGHNA, CDR2 YNFKEQ. The CDR3 length is 13 residues. The CDR3 loop reads CASSQDWSSEAFF. CDR3 sequence (DNA): TGTGCCAGCAGCCAAGATTGGTCTAGTGAAGCTTTCTTT.

In this sample, this clonotype turned up a few times. This sequence joins TRBV29-1 and TRBJ2-7; the D gene is possibly TRBD2 (5 bases). Germline V gene lookup returns CDR1 SQVTM and CDR2 ANQGSEA. V shed 3 bases and J shed 0 bases, with 9 bases lying between them. The CDR3 consists of 13 residues. The CDR3 nucleotides are TGCAGCGTTGACAGCGGTTACTCCTACGAGCAGTACTTC. Its translation: CSVDSGYSYEQYF.

This clonotype occurred many times. This chain joins TRBV29-1 and TRBJ2-3, with D unresolved. In germline, CDR1 is SQVTM, CDR2 ANQGSEA. This CDR3 spans 15 amino acids. V dropped 4 bases and J dropped 1 base, with 15 bases sitting between them. The CDR3 protein is CSVVNRQNRTDTQYF. CDR3 sequence (DNA): TGCAGCGTTGTTAATCGTCAAAACCGCACAGATACGCAGTATTTT.